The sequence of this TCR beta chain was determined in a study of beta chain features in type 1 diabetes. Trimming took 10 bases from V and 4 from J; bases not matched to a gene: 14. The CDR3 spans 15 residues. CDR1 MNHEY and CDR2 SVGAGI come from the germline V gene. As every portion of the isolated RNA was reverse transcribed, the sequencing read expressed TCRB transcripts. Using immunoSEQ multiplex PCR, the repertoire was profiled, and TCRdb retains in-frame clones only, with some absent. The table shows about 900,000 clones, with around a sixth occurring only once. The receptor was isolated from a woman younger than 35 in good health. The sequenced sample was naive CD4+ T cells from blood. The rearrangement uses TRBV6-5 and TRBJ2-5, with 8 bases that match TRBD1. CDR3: CAIPGQGKFRETQYF. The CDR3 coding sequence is TGTGCCATCCCCGGACAGGGAAAATTCCGAGAGACCCAGTACTTC.